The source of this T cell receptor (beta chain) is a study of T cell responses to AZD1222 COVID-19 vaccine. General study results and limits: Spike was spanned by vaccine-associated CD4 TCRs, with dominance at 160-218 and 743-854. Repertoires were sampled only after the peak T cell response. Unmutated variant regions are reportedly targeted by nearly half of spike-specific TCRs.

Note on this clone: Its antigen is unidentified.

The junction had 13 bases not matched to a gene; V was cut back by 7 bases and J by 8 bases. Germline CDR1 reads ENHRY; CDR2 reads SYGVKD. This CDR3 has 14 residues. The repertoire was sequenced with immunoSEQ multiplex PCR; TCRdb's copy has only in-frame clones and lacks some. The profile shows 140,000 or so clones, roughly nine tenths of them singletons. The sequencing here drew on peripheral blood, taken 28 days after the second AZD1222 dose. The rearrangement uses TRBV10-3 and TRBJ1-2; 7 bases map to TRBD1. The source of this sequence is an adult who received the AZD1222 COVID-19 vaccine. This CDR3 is CAITPGRGLRGYTF. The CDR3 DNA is TGTGCCATCACTCCGGGAAGGGGGCTTCGGGGCTACACCTTC.